The 28 T cell receptor beta chains below all came from one sample that was sequenced in a study of Graves' ophthalmopathy and Graves' hyperthyroidism. Transcripts of RNA were the source for amplifying TCR beta CDR3 regions. The first-round RT-PCR employed HTBI primers together with the Qiagen OneStep RT-PCR kit. A multiplex PCR was then performed as the second round. TCRdb ran MiXCR on the multiplex PCR reads and lists one entry per CDR3 protein. The sample includes over a million distinct CDR3 sequences, roughly 35% of them seen just once. Sequenced sample: peripheral blood or thyroid tissue (not recorded which). The source of these receptors is an adult man with Graves' hyperthyroidism.

The V call is TRBV10-3, the J call TRBJ2-7; 11 positions match TRBD2. The CDR3 runs 17 residues. Germline lookup yields CDR1 ENHRY and CDR2 SYGVKD. The V gene end was trimmed by 3 bases and the J gene end by 6 bases; junction bases not matched to a gene: 13. The CDR3 protein is CAISERVAGGPRGEQYF. CDR3 DNA sequence: TGTGCCATCAGTGAACGGGTAGCGGGAGGGCCTCGGGGCGAGCAGTACTTC.

CDR3: CASSTRQGITGELFF. In DNA form, the CDR3 reads TGCGCCAGCAGCACTAGACAGGGGATCACCGGGGAGCTGTTTTTT. J is TRBJ2-2 and V is TRBV5-1; TRBD1 aligns across 8 bases. Looked up from germline, CDR1 is SGHRS and CDR2 is YFSETQ. The CDR3 length is 15 residues. V lost 4 bases to trimming and J lost 4 bases; unmatched junction nucleotides: 6.

This clonotype was recorded once. The chain carries TRBV24-1 and TRBJ1-2; D is perhaps TRBD1 (6 bases). The germline V gene encodes CDR1 KGHDR and CDR2 SFDVKD. The V gene lost 0 bases and the J gene lost 3 bases, with 10 bases spanning the gap. The CDR3 extends over 15 amino acids. This CDR3 is CATSDLTRTDYGYTF. For the CDR3, the DNA is TGTGCCACCAGTGATTTGACCCGGACAGACTATGGCTACACCTTC.

This clonotype was seen at least ten times. The chain joins TRBV20-1 to TRBJ1-1, with a weak D call TRBD1 (6 bases). The CDR3 has 11 residues. The germline V and J ends were trimmed by 8 bases and 4 bases, with 11 bases remaining between them. Germline-derived CDR1 and CDR2 are DFQATT and SNEGSKA (reference sequence). This CDR3 reads CSPYRATEAFF. The CDR3, as DNA: TGCAGTCCTTACAGGGCCACTGAAGCTTTCTTT.

This clonotype was picked up a small number of times. The rearrangement links TRBV12-3 or TRBV12-4 to TRBJ1-5; tentative D call: TRBD1 (6 bases). This CDR3 contains 15 residues. V was shortened by 10 bases and J by 6 bases, with 22 bases between the two germline ends. The CDR3 DNA sequence: TGTGCCATCACCCAGGGAGGGGGGGCAGGTCAGCCCCAGCATTTT. This gives the protein CAITQGGGAGQPQHF.

Worth noting for this clonotype: Here the CDR3 omits its conserved ending phenylalanine or tryptophan, so a read error is the likely source. No DNA is shown, since the ends of the CDR3 on it are uncertain; the CDR3 is the one TCRdb lists. The V and J genes are TRBV2 and TRBJ1-1; the tabulated D call, TRBD1, remains unverified against the DNA. The CDR3 is 10 amino acids in total, end residues counted. Germline V gene sequence: CDR1 SNHLY, CDR2 FYNNEI. CDR3 protein: CASRGTGGFY.

V is TRBV27 and J is TRBJ1-2; a possible D gene is TRBD1 (5 bases). Deletions cut 0 bases from V and 4 bases from J, with 18 bases between. This CDR3 comprises 17 residues. Germline CDR1 MNHEY, CDR2 SMNVEV (reference sequence). The CDR3 region is CASSLSPRAGIVYGYTF. CDR3 nucleotides: TGTGCCAGCAGTTTATCGCCCAGGGCGGGGATCGTCTATGGCTACACCTTC.

The table lists this clonotype with a few counts. The chain joins TRBV10-3 to TRBJ1-1; D is undetermined. The germline CDR1 and CDR2 sequences are ENHRY and SYGVKD. The CDR3 runs 15 residues. V was pared by 0 bases and J by 3 bases, with 11 bases between. CDR3: CAISESRVRDTEAFF. CDR3 DNA: TGTGCCATCAGTGAGTCGAGGGTAAGGGACACTGAAGCTTTCTTT.

The genes are TRBV7-2 and TRBJ2-3; TRBD1 matches at 9 bases. The germline CDR1 and CDR2 sequences are SGHTA and FQGNSA. The CDR3 covers 16 residues. V was pared by 5 bases and J by 2 bases, with 8 bases of the junction left unmatched. In nucleotides, the CDR3 is TGTGCCAGCAGCATTAGCGGACAGGGGTACACAGATACGCAGTATTTT. It encodes CASSISGQGYTDTQYF.

Concerning this clonotype itself: A much larger clone lies a single base off, so this may be a read error. V usage is TRBV7-2 and J usage is TRBJ1-2; no clear D gene. Germline V gene data show CDR1 as SGHTA and CDR2 as FQGNSA. This CDR3 contains 12 residues. The V end was cut by 3 bases, the J end by 4 bases, with 6 bases between. The CDR3 loop is CASSFRSYGYTF. In DNA, the CDR3 is TGTGCCAGCAGCTTTCGGAGCTATGGCTACACCTTC.

The V call is TRBV7-9, the J call TRBJ1-5; 7 bases line up with TRBD1. V shed 5 bases, J shed 4 bases, and the junction held 20 bases outside the gene matches. CDR1 is SEHNR and CDR2 is FQNEAQ in the germline V gene (reference sequence). The CDR3 runs to 19 residues. In DNA, the CDR3 is TGTGCCAGCAGCCTCCTGCATTTTGGCCTCCACAGGGGAAATCAGCCCCAGCATTTT. Encoded protein: CASSLLHFGLHRGNQPQHF.

Worth noting for this clonotype: A read error may be the cause here, since a much bigger clone is one base away. This CDR3 is CASSLDAGAGELFF. CDR3 in DNA: TGTGCCAGCAGCTTAGATGCGGGAGCCGGGGAGCTGTTTTTT. V and J are TRBV7-9 and TRBJ2-2; TRBD2 matches 7 bases. The germline gives CDR1 SEHNR, CDR2 FQNEAQ (reference sequence). J was trimmed by 6 bases and V by 1 base; bases with no gene match: 2. This CDR3 is built from 14 residues.

This sequence joins TRBV15 and TRBJ2-7, with no clear D. The V gene lost 3 bases and the J gene lost 2 bases, with 11 bases spanning the gap. The CDR3 sequence is 14 residues long. Germline V gene sequence: CDR1 LNHNV, CDR2 YYDKDF (reference sequence). The CDR3 DNA follows: TGTGCCACCAGCAGCTTACGAGTTACCTACGAGCAGTACTTC. Protein: CATSSLRVTYEQYF.

The rearrangement links TRBV7-9 to TRBJ1-1; D remains unclear. Trimming stripped 1 base from V and 10 bases from J, with 7 bases between. Germline assignment: CDR1 SEHNR and CDR2 FQNEAQ (reference sequence). This CDR3 has 11 residues. CDR3 bases: TGTGCCAGCAGCTTAGTGTGGGTAGCTTTCTTT. Protein product: CASSLVWVAFF. The complete variable domain, with remaining parts taken from reference TRBV7-9 and TRBJ1-1, reads DTGVSQNPRHKITKRGQNVTFRCDPISEHNRLYWYRQTLGQGPEFLTYFQNEAQLEKSRLLSDRFSAERPKGSFSTLEIQRTEQGDSAMYLCASSLVWVAFFGQGTRLTVV.

Turning to this clonotype: Mismatch with germline at one junction end may stem from a read error. The rearrangement links TRBV10-3 to TRBJ1-6, with TRBD1 identical over 7 bases. This CDR3 has 14 residues. Looked up from germline, CDR1 is ENHRY and CDR2 is SYGVKD. CDR3 coding DNA: TGTGCCAGCAGTTACAGGGGTCTTAATTCACCCCTCCACTTT. Translated: CASSYRGLNSPLHF.

Ten or more counts support this clonotype. This chain connects TRBV5-4 to TRBJ1-1; 7 positions match TRBD1. The CDR3 sequence is 15 residues long. Per germline, CDR1 SGHNT and CDR2 YYREEE (reference sequence). Trimming removed 4 bases from V and 2 bases from J; junction bases left unmatched: 8. CDR3 residues: CASSPPRGINTEAFF. The CDR3 region has the DNA TGTGCCAGCAGCCCACCCAGGGGGATAAACACTGAAGCTTTCTTT.

There are many counts of this clonotype. The V call is TRBV15, the J call TRBJ2-7; no clear D. Deletions cut 3 bases from V and 3 bases from J, with 6 bases between. The CDR3 extends over 12 amino acids. CDR1 and CDR2 (germline): LNHNV, YYDKDF (reference sequence). This CDR3 reads CATSSSHYEQYF. As DNA, the CDR3 is TGTGCCACCAGCAGCTCACACTACGAGCAGTACTTC.

This clonotype came up once. This sequence joins TRBV5-1 and TRBJ1-1; D perhaps matches TRBD1 (6 bases). V dropped 4 bases and J dropped 5 bases, with 15 bases sitting between them. The CDR3 is 14 amino acids. Germline V CDR1 and CDR2: SGHRS, YFSETQ. The CDR3 spells CASSAGPGATEAFF. CDR3 in DNA: TGCGCCAGCAGCGCCGGCCCGGGGGCGACTGAAGCTTTCTTT.

This clonotype appeared many times. The chain is built from TRBV7-9 and TRBJ2-7, with TRBD2 matching over 13 bases. CDR1 and CDR2 (germline): SEHNR, FQNEAQ (reference sequence). The CDR3 covers 16 residues. J lost 0 bases, V lost 5 bases, and 4 bases had no gene match. This chain's CDR3 is CASSAGTSGDSYEQYF. The CDR3 DNA is TGTGCCAGCAGCGCCGGGACTAGCGGGGACTCCTACGAGCAGTACTTC.

The genes are TRBV7-8 and TRBJ2-3; D is ambiguous. The ends were cut back, 5 bases at V and 2 bases at J, with 17 bases in the middle. CDR3 size: 16 residues. Germline V lookup: CDR1 SGHVS, CDR2 FQNEAQ. DNA of the CDR3: TGTGCCAGCAGCCCACTTTCTTATTGGTCCACAGATACGCAGTATTTT. Residues: CASSPLSYWSTDTQYF.

The V call is TRBV30, the J call TRBJ1-1, with 9 bases aligning to TRBD1. Germline V CDR1 and CDR2: GTSNPN, SVGIG (reference sequence). The CDR3 is 14 amino acids. The J segment lost 0 bases and the V segment lost 3 bases, leaving 2 bases of the junction unmatched. CDR3 DNA: TGTGCCTGGAGGGGACAGGGTATGAACACTGAAGCTTTCTTT. Its protein product is CAWRGQGMNTEAFF.

This clonotype was counted only a few times. The CDR3 region is CASSPRALPPVGYTF. CDR3 in DNA: TGTGCCAGCAGTCCCCGGGCGTTGCCCCCCGTAGGCTACACCTTC. The rearrangement joins TRBV12-3 or TRBV12-4 to TRBJ1-2; no clear D gene. The CDR3 covers 15 residues. The germline V and J ends were trimmed by 5 bases and 8 bases, with 21 bases remaining between them.

In nucleotides, the CDR3 is TGCAGCCAAGATCAAGAGACCCAGTACTTC. Amino acids: CSQDQETQYF. J is TRBJ2-5 and V is TRBV29-1; no reliable D call. Germline V gene sequence: CDR1 SQVTM, CDR2 ANQGSEA. V was cut by 8 bases and J by 2 bases, with 6 bases left in between. The CDR3 totals 10 residues.

At least ten counts were recorded for this clonotype. The J gene is TRBJ1-5, the V gene TRBV10-3, with D possibly TRBD1 on 5 matching bases. This CDR3 region has 12 residues. CDR1 ENHRY and CDR2 SYGVKD come from the germline V gene. The V gene lost 6 bases and the J gene lost 4 bases, with 7 bases spanning the gap. This CDR3 is CAIRDKNQPQHF. As DNA, the CDR3 is TGTGCCATCAGGGACAAAAATCAGCCCCAGCATTTT.

Points on this clonotype: One end of the junction is discordant with germline, which a read error may explain. The rearrangement joins TRBV6-1 to TRBJ2-7; D not resolved. Germline CDR1 and CDR2: MNHNS and SASEGT. The CDR3 has 11 residues. Here the CDR3 reads CASSANDRYVF. CDR3 DNA sequence: TGTGCCAGCAGTGCCAACGATCGGTACGTCTTC.

The chain joins TRBV20-1 to TRBJ2-7; D may correspond to TRBD1 or TRBD2 (5 bases each). Per germline, CDR1 DFQATT and CDR2 SNEGSKA (reference sequence). There are 13 residues in the CDR3. The CDR3 is CRPPWGTPWEQYF. CDR3 in DNA: TGCAGACCCCCTTGGGGGACCCCTTGGGAGCAGTACTTC.

This clonotype was detected many times. A read error may produce the germline difference seen at one junction end. The chain combines TRBV10-3 with TRBJ1-6; D is possibly TRBD1 (5 bases). Per germline, CDR1 ENHRY and CDR2 SYGVKD. This CDR3 is built from 14 residues. CDR3 bases: TGTGCCAGCAGTTCCGACAGTCAGAATTCACCCCTCCACTTT. Translated: CASSSDSQNSPLHF.

Here the CDR3 reads CASSTGPAMPNQPQHF. As DNA, the CDR3 is TGCGCCAGCAGCACGGGGCCAGCCATGCCCAATCAGCCCCAGCATTTT. The rearrangement joins TRBV5-1 to TRBJ1-5; D is perhaps TRBD1 (5 bases). V lost 4 bases and J lost 3, with 17 bases in between. Germline CDR1 is SGHRS and CDR2 is YFSETQ. CDR3 length: 16 residues.